These 3 T cell receptor beta chains share one sample of origin, sequenced in a study of T cells in women clearing cervical HPV infection. TCRdb's copy holds only in-frame clones and misses some; the assay was immunoSEQ multiplex PCR. In all, the sample yields about 20,000 clones. Sequenced input: blood buffy coat. All receptors derive from a woman between 18 and 70 years old with a cervical HPV16 infection that either progressed to CIN3+ or cleared (not recorded which).

Concerning this clone: Read data end 3 residues before the CDR3 end; the end is taken from the germline J gene. V usage is TRBV4-1 and J usage is TRBJ1-2; D is unresolved. CDR3 length equals 17 residues. V was cut by 4 bases and J by 3 bases, with 21 bases left in between. CDR1 is MGHRA and CDR2 is YSYEKL in the germline V gene. CDR3 DNA (partial): TGCGCCAGCAGCCCGCCCGCCGGGTATCCCGACTACTATGGC. Translation gives CASSPPAGYPDYYG. The CDR3 in full is CASSPPAGYPDYYGYTF.

Notes on this clone: Read sequence stops 3 residues before the CDR3 end, and the germline J gene provides the missing end. The chain employs TRBV29-1 and TRBJ2-3; 9 positions match TRBD2. Germline lookup yields CDR1 SQVTM and CDR2 ANQGSEA. Unmatched junction bases numbered 14, after V lost 6 bases and J lost 4 bases. The CDR3 length is 16 residues. CDR3 residues: CSVPGWAGGQADTQYF. CDR3 DNA (partial): TGCAGCGTCCCGGGGTGGGCGGGGGGGCAGGCAGATACG.

Details on this clone: Germline and junction disagree at one end, which may indicate a read error. The read terminates 3 residues before the CDR3 end, so the remaining end is supplied by the germline J gene. The same CDR3 can be traced to other DNA sequences in this sample. The V gene is TRBV14, the J gene TRBJ1-3, with D tentatively TRBD1 (5 bases). The CDR3 consists of 15 residues. Per the germline V gene, CDR1 is SGHDN and CDR2 is FVKESK. The sequenced part of the CDR3 DNA is TGTGCCAGCAGCCCGACAGCCGGCTCTGGAAACACT. It encodes CASSPTAGSGNT. The whole CDR3 is CASSPTAGSGNTIYF. Filled out from reference TRBV14 and TRBJ1-3, the complete variable domain reads EAGVTQFPSHSVIEKGQTVTLRCDPISGHDNLYWYRRVMGKEIKFLLHFVKESKQDESGMPNNRFLAERTGGTYSTLKVQPAELEDSGVYFCASSPTAGSGNTIYFGEGSWLTVV.